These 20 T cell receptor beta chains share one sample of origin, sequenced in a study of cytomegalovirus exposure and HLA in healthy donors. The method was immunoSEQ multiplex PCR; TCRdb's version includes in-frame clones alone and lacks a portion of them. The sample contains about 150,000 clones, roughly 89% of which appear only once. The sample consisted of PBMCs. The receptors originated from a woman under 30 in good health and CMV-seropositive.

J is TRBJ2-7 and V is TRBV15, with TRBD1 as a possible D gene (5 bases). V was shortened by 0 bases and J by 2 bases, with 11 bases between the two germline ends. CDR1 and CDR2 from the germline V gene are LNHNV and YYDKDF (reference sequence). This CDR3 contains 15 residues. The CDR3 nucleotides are TGTGCCACCAGCAGAGATGTTGCAGGGACCTACGAGCAGTACTTC. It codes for CATSRDVAGTYEQYF.

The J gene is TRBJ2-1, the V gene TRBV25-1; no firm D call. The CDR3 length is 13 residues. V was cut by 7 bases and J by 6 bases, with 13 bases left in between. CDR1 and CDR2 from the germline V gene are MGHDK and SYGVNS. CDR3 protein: CASISEKANEQFF. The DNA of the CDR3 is TGTGCCAGCATCTCGGAGAAAGCCAATGAGCAGTTCTTC.

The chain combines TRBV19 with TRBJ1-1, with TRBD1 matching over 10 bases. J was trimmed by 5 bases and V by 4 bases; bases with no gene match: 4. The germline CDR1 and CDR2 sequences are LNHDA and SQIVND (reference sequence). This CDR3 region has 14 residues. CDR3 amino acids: CASSKGQGSTEAFF. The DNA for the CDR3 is TGTGCCAGTAGTAAGGGACAGGGGTCAACTGAAGCTTTCTTT.

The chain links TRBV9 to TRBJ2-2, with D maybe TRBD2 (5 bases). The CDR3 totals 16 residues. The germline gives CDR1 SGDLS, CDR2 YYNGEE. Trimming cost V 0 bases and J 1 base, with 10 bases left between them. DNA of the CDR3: TGTGCCAGCAGCGTAGGCCCTAGCAGGAACACCGGGGAGCTGTTTTTT. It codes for CASSVGPSRNTGELFF. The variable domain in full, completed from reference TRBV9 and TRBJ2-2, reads DSGVTQTPKHLITATGQRVTLRCSPRSGDLSVYWYQQSLDQGLQFLIQYYNGEERAKGNILERFSAQQFPDLHSELNLSSLELGDSALYFCASSVGPSRNTGELFFGEGSRLTVL.

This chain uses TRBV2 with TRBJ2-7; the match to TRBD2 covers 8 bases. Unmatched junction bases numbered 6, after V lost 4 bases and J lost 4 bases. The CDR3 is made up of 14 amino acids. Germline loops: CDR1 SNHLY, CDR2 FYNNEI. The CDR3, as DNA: TGTGCCAGCAGTGTTGGGACTAGTTCTTACGAGCAGTACTTC. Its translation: CASSVGTSSYEQYF. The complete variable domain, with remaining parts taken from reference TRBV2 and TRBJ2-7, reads EPEVTQTPSHQVTQMGQEVILRCVPISNHLYFYWYRQILGQKVEFLVSFYNNEISEKSEIFDDQFSVERPDGSNFTLKIRSTKLEDSAMYFCASSVGTSSYEQYFGPGTRLTVT.

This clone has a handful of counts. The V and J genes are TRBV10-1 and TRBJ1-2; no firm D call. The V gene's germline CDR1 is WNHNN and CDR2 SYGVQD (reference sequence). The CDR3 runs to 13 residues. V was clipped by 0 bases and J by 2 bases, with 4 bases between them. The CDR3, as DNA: TGCGCCAGCAGTGAGTCAATAAACTATGGCTACACCTTC. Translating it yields CASSESINYGYTF.

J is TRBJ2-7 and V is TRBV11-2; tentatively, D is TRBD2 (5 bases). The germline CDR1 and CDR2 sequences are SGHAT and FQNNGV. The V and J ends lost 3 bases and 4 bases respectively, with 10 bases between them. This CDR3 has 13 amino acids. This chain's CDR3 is CASSFGLVYEQYF. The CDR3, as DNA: TGTGCCAGCAGCTTTGGACTGGTTTACGAGCAGTACTTC.

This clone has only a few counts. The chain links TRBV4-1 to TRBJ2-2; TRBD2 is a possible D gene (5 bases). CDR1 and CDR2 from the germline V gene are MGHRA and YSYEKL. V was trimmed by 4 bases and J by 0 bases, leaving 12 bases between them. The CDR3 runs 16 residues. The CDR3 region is CASSPPERPNTGELFF. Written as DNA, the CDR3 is TGCGCCAGCAGCCCTCCTGAGCGGCCGAACACCGGGGAGCTGTTTTTT.

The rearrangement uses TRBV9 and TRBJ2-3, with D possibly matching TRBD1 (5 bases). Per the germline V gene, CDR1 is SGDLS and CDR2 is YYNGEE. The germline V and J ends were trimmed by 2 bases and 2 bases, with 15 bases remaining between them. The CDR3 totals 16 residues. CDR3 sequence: CASSVLQGPPTDTQYF. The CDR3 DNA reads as TGTGCCAGCAGCGTTCTCCAGGGTCCCCCCACAGATACGCAGTATTTT. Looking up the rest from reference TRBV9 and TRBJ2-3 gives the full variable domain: DSGVTQTPKHLITATGQRVTLRCSPRSGDLSVYWYQQSLDQGLQFLIQYYNGEERAKGNILERFSAQQFPDLHSELNLSSLELGDSALYFCASSVLQGPPTDTQYFGPGTRLTVL.

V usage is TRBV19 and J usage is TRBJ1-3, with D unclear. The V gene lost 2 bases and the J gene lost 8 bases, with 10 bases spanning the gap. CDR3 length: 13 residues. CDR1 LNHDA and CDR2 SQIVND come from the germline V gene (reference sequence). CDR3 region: CASSIRPGDTIYF. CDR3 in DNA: TGTGCCAGTAGTATAAGGCCAGGCGACACCATATATTTT.

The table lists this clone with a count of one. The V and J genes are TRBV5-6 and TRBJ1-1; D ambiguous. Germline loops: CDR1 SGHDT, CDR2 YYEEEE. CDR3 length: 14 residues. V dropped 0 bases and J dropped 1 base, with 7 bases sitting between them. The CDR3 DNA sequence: TGTGCCAGCAGCTTGGAGGCGGCGAACACTGAAGCTTTCTTT. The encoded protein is CASSLEAANTEAFF.

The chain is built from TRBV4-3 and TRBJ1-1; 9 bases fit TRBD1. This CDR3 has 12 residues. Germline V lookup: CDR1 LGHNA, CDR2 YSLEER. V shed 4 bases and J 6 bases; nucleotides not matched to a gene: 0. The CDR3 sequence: CASSRDRAEAFF. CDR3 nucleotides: TGCGCCAGCAGCCGGGACAGGGCTGAAGCTTTCTTT.

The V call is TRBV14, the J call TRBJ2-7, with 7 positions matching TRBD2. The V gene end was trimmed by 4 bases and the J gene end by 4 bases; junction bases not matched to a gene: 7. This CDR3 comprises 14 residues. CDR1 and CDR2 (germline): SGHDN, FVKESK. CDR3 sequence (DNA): TGTGCCAGCAGCCGAGGACTAGAGATTTACGAGCAGTACTTC. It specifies CASSRGLEIYEQYF.

As DNA, the CDR3 is TGTGCCAGCAGTGAACGTCTCGGGAACTATGGCTACACCTTC. Its protein product is CASSERLGNYGYTF. J is TRBJ1-2 and V is TRBV2; no clear D. V lost 2 bases to trimming and J lost 2 bases, with 9 bases between them. This CDR3 has 14 amino acids. CDR1 and CDR2 (germline): SNHLY, FYNNEI. The complete variable domain, with remaining parts taken from reference TRBV2 and TRBJ1-2, reads EPEVTQTPSHQVTQMGQEVILRCVPISNHLYFYWYRQILGQKVEFLVSFYNNEISEKSEIFDDQFSVERPDGSNFTLKIRSTKLEDSAMYFCASSERLGNYGYTFGSGTRLTVV.

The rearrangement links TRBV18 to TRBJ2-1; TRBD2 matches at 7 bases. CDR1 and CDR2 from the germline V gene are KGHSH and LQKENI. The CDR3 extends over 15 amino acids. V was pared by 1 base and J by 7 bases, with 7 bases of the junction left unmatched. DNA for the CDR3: TGTGCCAGCTCACCACTTGGGCTAGCGGATAATGAGCAGTTCTTC. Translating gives CASSPLGLADNEQFF.

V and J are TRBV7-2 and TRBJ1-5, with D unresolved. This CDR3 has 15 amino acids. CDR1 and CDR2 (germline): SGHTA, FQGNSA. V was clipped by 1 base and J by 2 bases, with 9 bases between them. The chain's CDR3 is CASSLGGSRNQPQHF. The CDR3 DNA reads TGTGCCAGCAGCTTAGGTGGCAGTCGCAATCAGCCCCAGCATTTT.

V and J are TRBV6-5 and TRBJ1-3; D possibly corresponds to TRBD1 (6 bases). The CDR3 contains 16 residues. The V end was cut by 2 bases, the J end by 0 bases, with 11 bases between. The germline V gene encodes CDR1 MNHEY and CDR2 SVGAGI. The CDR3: CASSYADSRSGNTIYF. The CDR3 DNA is TGTGCCAGCAGTTACGCGGACAGTCGCTCTGGAAACACCATATATTTT.

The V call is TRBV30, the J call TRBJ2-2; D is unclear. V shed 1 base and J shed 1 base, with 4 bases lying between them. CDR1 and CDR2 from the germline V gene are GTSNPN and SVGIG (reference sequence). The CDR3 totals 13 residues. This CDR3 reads CAWSDGNTGELFF. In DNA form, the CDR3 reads TGTGCCTGGAGTGACGGGAACACCGGGGAGCTGTTTTTT.

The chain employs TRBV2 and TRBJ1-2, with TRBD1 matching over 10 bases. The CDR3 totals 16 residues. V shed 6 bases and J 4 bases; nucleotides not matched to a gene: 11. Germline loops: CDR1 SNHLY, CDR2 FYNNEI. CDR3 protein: CASSGGGQGTPYGYTF. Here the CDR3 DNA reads TGTGCCAGCAGCGGGGGGGGACAGGGGACCCCCTATGGCTACACCTTC.

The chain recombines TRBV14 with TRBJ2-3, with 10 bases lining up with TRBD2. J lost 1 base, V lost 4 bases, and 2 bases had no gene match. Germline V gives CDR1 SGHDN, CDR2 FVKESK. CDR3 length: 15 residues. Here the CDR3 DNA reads TGTGCCAGCAGCCTAAGCGGGAGGGGCACAGATACGCAGTATTTT. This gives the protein CASSLSGRGTDTQYF.